This T cell receptor (beta chain) was recovered during a study of CD8 T cells in ankylosing spondylitis (dated by TCRdb to 2016 to 2017). As for the study more broadly: T cell receptor beta repertoires were profiled in healthy donors and ankylosing spondylitis patients so that disease-linked TCR variants could be found. Samples of peripheral blood were taken, and for ankylosing spondylitis patients, synovial fluid was collected as well. The whole study cohort included 85 to 120 healthy donors and 25 or so ankylosing spondylitis patients.

The paper's findings and limits, for the study overall: Some of the motif variants had been reported before in the synovial fluid and blood of reactive arthritis patients, a finding that suggests common disease-initiation mechanisms. Blood from ankylosing spondylitis patients appeared to be characterized by a TCR beta motif made up of fewer than ten highly homologous amino acid variants. According to the report, matched synovial fluid samples from ankylosing spondylitis patients were significantly enriched for the disease-linked clones. A CD8+ phenotype was shown by the disease-linked clones, which were found at relatively low frequencies in peripheral blood.

V loses 0 bases, J loses 4 bases, and the germline ends lie 7 bases apart. CDR1 and CDR2 were assigned from the germline V gene as SGHRS and YFSETQ. The CDR3 measures 13 amino acids from cysteine to phenylalanine. Only CDR3 DNA is held: 39 bases, read in frame from base 1. Sequencing relied on an Illumina HiSeq 2500. Quantitative 5'-RACE with molecular barcodes was the method used to prepare the TCR beta libraries. The published analysis was carried out like this. Disease-linked TCR variants were identified with a new computational method built on a probabilistic model of VDJ rearrangement. TCRdb reprocessing: public reads trimmed at Q25 with fastp, clones called with MiXCR, in-frame beta chains kept. Each CDR3 protein appears once, grouped with its most common genes and DNA. In this record, the V and J calls reflect TCRdb's handling and not the investigators' own analysis. The sample contains 450,000 to 550,000 distinct CDR3 sequences, 5.3% of them found a single time. Of the sample, 3% to 4.5% is held by the ten largest clones.

This clonotype was seen many times. No cognate antigen has been identified for it. No base quality values were provided; no much bigger clone lies one nucleotide off. The sample was blood, either unsorted or a sorted T cell fraction (not recorded which). The clonotype originates from a male donor with ankylosing spondylitis. The V and J genes are TRBV5-1 and TRBJ1-1, with the D gene not clear enough to name. The CDR3 protein sequence reads: CASSLVPGTEAFF. The nucleotide sequence reads TGCGCCAGCAGCTTGGTCCCGGGCACTGAAGCTTTCTTT.